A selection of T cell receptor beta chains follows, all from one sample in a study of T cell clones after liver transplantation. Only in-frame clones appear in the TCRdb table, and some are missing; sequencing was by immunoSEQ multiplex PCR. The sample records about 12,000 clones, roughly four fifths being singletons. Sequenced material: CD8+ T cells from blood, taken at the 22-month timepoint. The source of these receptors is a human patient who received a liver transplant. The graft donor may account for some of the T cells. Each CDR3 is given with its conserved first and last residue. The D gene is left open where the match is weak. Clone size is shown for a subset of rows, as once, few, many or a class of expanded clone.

CDR3 protein: CASSQSTGWGEKLFF; CDR3 DNA: TGCGCCAGCAGCCAAAGTACAGGATGGGGGGAAAAACTGTTTTTT; V gene: TRBV4-1; clone size: many; J gene: TRBJ1-4; D gene: NA
CDR3 protein: CASSRISEKLFF; CDR3 DNA: TGTGCCAGCAGCCGGATAAGTGAAAAACTGTTTTTT; V gene: TRBV11-1; clone size: NA; J gene: TRBJ1-4; D gene: NA
CDR3 protein: CASSFGLPRGEKLFF; CDR3 DNA: TGTGCCAGCAGCTTTGGACTGCCGAGAGGGGAAAAACTGTTTTTT; V gene: TRBV6-6; clone size: few; J gene: TRBJ1-4; D gene: NA
CDR3 protein: CASSQEGLRAARGQETQYF; CDR3 DNA: TGTGCCAGCAGCCAAGAAGGACTAAGGGCAGCTCGCGGTCAAGAGACCCAGTACTTC; V gene: TRBV4-2; clone size: NA; J gene: TRBJ2-5; D gene: NA
CDR3 protein: CAISESLDSNQPQHF; CDR3 DNA: TGTGCCATCAGTGAGTCGCTGGATAGCAATCAGCCCCAGCATTTT; V gene: TRBV10-3; clone size: NA; J gene: TRBJ1-5; D gene: NA
CDR3 protein: CASSVDSAPLTDTQYF; CDR3 DNA: TGTGCCAGCAGCGTAGATTCGGCGCCCCTCACAGATACGCAGTATTTT; V gene: TRBV9; clone size: once; J gene: TRBJ2-3; D gene: NA
CDR3 protein: CASSQSQGYEQYF; CDR3 DNA: TGTGCCAGCAGCCAAAGTCAGGGCTACGAGCAGTACTTC; V gene: TRBV16; clone size: NA; J gene: TRBJ2-7; D gene: NA
CDR3 protein: CSALTENIQYF; CDR3 DNA: TGCAGCGCCCTCACAGAAAACATTCAGTACTTC; V gene: TRBV29-1; clone size: NA; J gene: TRBJ2-4; D gene: NA
CDR3 protein: CASSQAMGRNEQYF; CDR3 DNA: TGCGCCAGCAGCCAGGCTATGGGGAGAAACGAGCAGTACTTC; V gene: TRBV4-1; clone size: NA; J gene: TRBJ2-7; D gene: NA
CDR3 protein: CASSLQGLGEGYTF; CDR3 DNA: TGTGCCAGCAGTTTACAGGGATTGGGAGAGGGCTACACCTTC; V gene: TRBV27; clone size: NA; J gene: TRBJ1-2; D gene: NA
CDR3 protein: CASSVEGELFF; CDR3 DNA: TGTGCCAGCAGCGTCGAGGGGGAGCTGTTTTTT; V gene: TRBV7-6; clone size: NA; J gene: TRBJ2-2; D gene: NA
CDR3 protein: CASSVDDTGELFF; CDR3 DNA: TGTGCCAGCAGCGTAGACGACACCGGGGAGCTGTTTTTT; V gene: TRBV9; clone size: many; J gene: TRBJ2-2; D gene: NA
CDR3 protein: CASSGLAGAPADIQYF; CDR3 DNA: TGTGCCAGCAGTGGACTAGCGGGGGCACCCGCGGACATTCAGTACTTC; V gene: TRBV6-6; clone size: NA; J gene: TRBJ2-4; D gene: TRBD2
CDR3 protein: CASSVGTSVGAYEQYF; CDR3 DNA: TGTGCCAGCAGCGTAGGGACCTCTGTGGGGGCCTACGAGCAGTACTTC; V gene: TRBV9; clone size: NA; J gene: TRBJ2-7; D gene: NA
CDR3 protein: CASSLAGVSIDTQYF; CDR3 DNA: TGTGCCAGCAGCTTAGCGGGAGTGAGCATTGATACGCAGTATTTT; V gene: TRBV7-2; clone size: NA; J gene: TRBJ2-3; D gene: NA
CDR3 protein: CASSTQGLAKNIQYF; CDR3 DNA: TGTGCCAGCAGCACGCAGGGGTTAGCCAAAAACATTCAGTACTTC; V gene: TRBV13; clone size: once; J gene: TRBJ2-4; D gene: NA
CDR3 protein: CASSQFATGTANNEQFF; CDR3 DNA: TGTGCCAGCAGCCAATTTGCTACCGGGACTGCAAACAATGAGCAGTTCTTC; V gene: TRBV14; clone size: NA; J gene: TRBJ2-1; D gene: NA
CDR3 protein: CAMSRTDSQAFTDTQYF; CDR3 DNA: TGTGCCATGAGTAGGACGGACTCTCAAGCCTTCACAGATACGCAGTATTTT; V gene: TRBV10-3; clone size: NA; J gene: TRBJ2-3; D gene: NA
CDR3 protein: CASSFGTGVSYEQYF; CDR3 DNA: TGTGCCAGCAGTTTTGGGACAGGGGTCTCCTACGAGCAGTACTTC; V gene: TRBV27; clone size: NA; J gene: TRBJ2-7; D gene: TRBD1
CDR3 protein: CASSTGTGTPWGYTF; CDR3 DNA: TGTGCCAGCAGCACCGGGACAGGGACCCCTTGGGGCTACACCTTC; V gene: TRBV5-5; clone size: NA; J gene: TRBJ1-2; D gene: TRBD1
CDR3 protein: CASSDGGNGYTF; CDR3 DNA: TGTGCCAGCAGCGACGGGGGGAATGGCTACACCTTC; V gene: TRBV9; clone size: NA; J gene: TRBJ1-2; D gene: NA
CDR3 protein: CASSPGTPGGYEQYF; CDR3 DNA: TGTGCCAGCAGCCCCGGGACTCCCGGAGGCTACGAGCAGTACTTC; V gene: TRBV27; clone size: few; J gene: TRBJ2-7; D gene: NA
CDR3 protein: CASRPSTLGRGNQPQHF; CDR3 DNA: TGTGCCAGCAGGCCATCCACACTGGGGCGCGGCAATCAGCCCCAGCATTTT; V gene: TRBV27; clone size: NA; J gene: TRBJ1-5; D gene: NA
CDR3 protein: CSVEKGEAYNEQFF; CDR3 DNA: TGCAGCGTTGAAAAGGGGGAAGCCTACAATGAGCAGTTCTTC; V gene: TRBV29-1; clone size: NA; J gene: TRBJ2-1; D gene: NA
CDR3 protein: CASSLGRGQETQYF; CDR3 DNA: TGTGCCAGCAGCTTGGGACGGGGGCAAGAGACCCAGTACTTC; V gene: TRBV5-4; clone size: NA; J gene: TRBJ2-5; D gene: NA
CDR3 protein: CASSKDPRQGFQETQYF; CDR3 DNA: TGTGCCAGCAGCAAAGATCCGAGACAGGGGTTTCAGGAGACCCAGTACTTC; V gene: TRBV21-1; clone size: NA; J gene: TRBJ2-5; D gene: NA
CDR3 protein: CASSLAPAGGRETQYF; CDR3 DNA: TGTGCCAGCAGCTTGGCACCCGCTGGGGGGAGAGAGACCCAGTACTTC; V gene: TRBV5-6; clone size: NA; J gene: TRBJ2-5; D gene: NA
CDR3 protein: CASSLSGSGGPQETQYF; CDR3 DNA: TGCGCCAGCAGCTTGTCGGGGAGCGGGGGACCCCAAGAGACCCAGTACTTC; V gene: TRBV5-1; clone size: NA; J gene: TRBJ2-5; D gene: TRBD2
CDR3 protein: CASSSGTEQETQYF; CDR3 DNA: TGTGCCAGCAGCTCCGGGACAGAACAAGAGACCCAGTACTTC; V gene: TRBV7-3; clone size: NA; J gene: TRBJ2-5; D gene: TRBD1
CDR3 protein: CAWSVRSNEQFF; CDR3 DNA: TGTGCCTGGAGTGTACGTAGCAATGAGCAGTTCTTC; V gene: TRBV30; clone size: NA; J gene: TRBJ2-1; D gene: NA
CDR3 protein: CASSLGQDPHEQYF; CDR3 DNA: TGTGCCAGCAGCTTGGGACAGGATCCCCACGAGCAGTACTTC; V gene: TRBV5-6; clone size: NA; J gene: TRBJ2-7; D gene: NA